A single sample is the source of the 20 T cell receptor beta chains below, sequenced in a study of cytomegalovirus exposure and HLA in healthy donors. Both 60 Vbeta primers and 13 Jbeta primers went into the PCR. The method was immunoSEQ multiplex PCR; TCRdb's version includes in-frame clones alone and lacks a portion of them. The profile shows about 160,000 clones, around 80% of them singletons. Sequenced sample: PBMCs. The receptor source for this set is a woman aged 18-35 years in good health and CMV-seronegative.

The J gene is TRBJ1-1, the V gene TRBV4-1; D is ambiguous. The CDR3 covers 17 residues. Trimming shortened V by 1 base and J by 4 bases, and 19 bases separated the two germline ends. The germline gives CDR1 MGHRA, CDR2 YSYEKL. CDR3 loop: CASSQGVISDYSTEAFF. The CDR3 DNA reads TGCGCCAGCAGCCAAGGGGTGATTTCGGACTACAGCACTGAAGCTTTCTTT.

This rearrangement joins TRBV30 to TRBJ2-7; the D gene is possibly TRBD1 (5 bases). The CDR3 is 15 residues long. Germline CDR1 reads GTSNPN; CDR2 reads SVGIG (reference sequence). Trimming removed 0 bases at V and 0 bases at J, with 12 bases between. Here the CDR3 DNA reads TGTGCCTGGAGTGTAGGTACCGACAGCTCCTACGAGCAGTACTTC. This codes for CAWSVGTDSSYEQYF.

This clone was observed once. This CDR3 is CASSDSTAPTDTQYF. In DNA form, the CDR3 reads TGTGCCAGCAGTGACAGTACAGCCCCCACAGATACGCAGTATTTT. The chain carries TRBV6-1 and TRBJ2-3; D is undetermined. Germline V gives CDR1 MNHNS, CDR2 SASEGT. Trimming took off 3 bases at V and 2 bases at J, with 12 bases between the two ends. The CDR3 has 15 residues.

V gene TRBV30 combines with J gene TRBJ2-1; D perhaps matches TRBD1 (5 bases). Germline-derived CDR1 and CDR2 are GTSNPN and SVGIG (reference sequence). V was trimmed by 1 base and J by 4 bases, leaving 5 bases between them. The length of the CDR3 is 12 residues. This chain's CDR3 is CAWSDRYNEQFF. DNA for the CDR3: TGTGCCTGGAGTGACAGGTACAATGAGCAGTTCTTC.

The chain carries TRBV10-2 and TRBJ2-2; the match to TRBD2 covers 8 bases. Germline CDR1 WSHSY, CDR2 SAAADI. Trimming took 8 bases from V and 8 from J; bases not matched to a gene: 10. The CDR3 runs to 14 residues. CDR3 sequence: CASRRGLDGGELFF. The CDR3, as DNA: TGCGCCAGCCGGAGGGGACTAGATGGGGGGGAGCTGTTTTTT.

Concerning this clone: One end of the junction does not line up with germline, which may come from a read error. The V gene is TRBV7-9, the J gene TRBJ2-7; the match to TRBD2 covers 8 bases. The germline V gene encodes CDR1 SEHNR and CDR2 FQNEAQ (reference sequence). This CDR3 is built from 18 residues. The CDR3, as DNA: TGTTCCAGCAGCTTGTTCATTGGCGGGGGGTCGAAGGCTCACGAGCAGTACTTC. Encoded protein: CSSSLFIGGGSKAHEQYF.

The chain recombines TRBV25-1 with TRBJ1-3, with D possibly TRBD1 on 5 matching bases. V was cut by 5 bases and J by 5 bases, with 16 bases left in between. In germline, CDR1 is MGHDK, CDR2 SYGVNS. The CDR3 is made up of 15 amino acids. The CDR3: CASSNLGQGRNTIYF. CDR3 nucleotides: TGTGCCAGCAGTAACCTAGGGCAGGGAAGAAACACCATATATTTT. Full variable domain (outside the CDR3, taken from reference TRBV25-1 and TRBJ1-3): EADIYQTPRYLVIGTGKKITLECSQTMGHDKMYWYQQDPGMELHLIHYSYGVNSTEKGDLSSESTVSRIRTEHFPLTLESARPSHTSQYLCASSNLGQGRNTIYFGEGSWLTVV.

The V gene is TRBV7-2, the J gene TRBJ1-3, with D perhaps matching TRBD1 (6 bases). The V gene lost 5 bases and the J gene lost 5 bases, with 13 bases spanning the gap. CDR1 SGHTA and CDR2 FQGNSA come from the germline V gene. The CDR3 extends over 14 amino acids. The CDR3 DNA reads as TGTGCCAGCAGCCAGGGACAAACCAGAAACACCATATATTTT. It is translated as CASSQGQTRNTIYF. The full variable domain, rest sourced from reference TRBV7-2 and TRBJ1-3, is GAGVSQSPSNKVTEKGKDVELRCDPISGHTALYWYRQSLGQGLEFLIYFQGNSAPDKSGLPSDRFSAERTGGSVSTLTIQRTQQEDSAVYLCASSQGQTRNTIYFGEGSWLTVV.

The J gene is TRBJ1-1, the V gene TRBV7-2; no reliable D call. V was pared by 3 bases and J by 0 bases, with 5 bases between. The CDR3 length is 13 residues. Germline CDR1 reads SGHTA; CDR2 reads FQGNSA. CDR3 region: CASSFTLNTEAFF. In DNA, the CDR3 is TGTGCCAGCAGCTTTACACTGAACACTGAAGCTTTCTTT.

On this clone: The same CDR3 arises from other DNA sequences in this sample as well. The rearrangement uses TRBV28 and TRBJ2-5; TRBD1 matches at 10 bases. In germline, CDR1 is MDHEN, CDR2 SYDVKM. Germline trimming cut 3 bases from V and 2 bases from J; bases unmatched to any gene: 0. The CDR3 is made up of 14 amino acids. The CDR3 region is CASSLGQGQETQYF. The DNA of the CDR3 is TGTGCCAGCAGTTTGGGACAGGGGCAAGAGACCCAGTACTTC.

The chain combines TRBV11-2 with TRBJ2-7; 9 bases agree with TRBD1. The CDR3 loop spans 15 amino acids. Germline assignment: CDR1 SGHAT and CDR2 FQNNGV. The trim removed 5 bases at V and 7 bases at J, leaving 12 bases unmatched. The CDR3 loop reads CASSLSTGGSEEQYF. CDR3 sequence (DNA): TGTGCCAGCAGCCTATCGACAGGGGGGTCTGAGGAGCAGTACTTC. Variable domain in full (rest from reference TRBV11-2 and TRBJ2-7): EAGVAQSPRYKIIEKRQSVAFWCNPISGHATLYWYQQILGQGPKLLIQFQNNGVVDDSQLPKDRFSAERLKGVDSTLKIQPAKLEDSAVYLCASSLSTGGSEEQYFGPGTRLTVT.

This chain connects TRBV2 to TRBJ1-3, with D maybe TRBD1 (5 bases). The CDR3 runs 15 residues. Germline V CDR1 and CDR2: SNHLY, FYNNEI. V was clipped by 4 bases and J by 1 base, with 11 bases between them. The CDR3 sequence: CASSAGRGSGNTIYF. The CDR3 nucleotides are TGTGCCAGCAGTGCAGGGCGAGGATCTGGAAACACCATATATTTT. The entire variable domain, with the rest obtained from reference TRBV2 and TRBJ1-3, is as follows: EPEVTQTPSHQVTQMGQEVILRCVPISNHLYFYWYRQILGQKVEFLVSFYNNEISEKSEIFDDQFSVERPDGSNFTLKIRSTKLEDSAMYFCASSAGRGSGNTIYFGEGSWLTVV.

The V gene is TRBV6-4, the J gene TRBJ1-2, with a possible D match to TRBD1 (5 bases). The CDR3 is made up of 14 amino acids. CDR1 is MRHNA and CDR2 is SNTAGT in the germline V gene. Trimming took off 6 bases at V and 7 bases at J, with 18 bases between the two ends. CDR3 protein: CASSPGLGSIGYTF. CDR3 nucleotide sequence: TGTGCCAGCAGCCCGGGACTTGGGAGTATTGGCTACACCTTC.

This chain connects TRBV21-1 to TRBJ1-2; the DNA was not compared with TRBD1, the D call given in the table. TRBV21-1 is a pseudogene locus. CDR3 length: 13 amino acids. The CDR3 nucleotides read TGTGCCTGGACCCACAGGAGAAAGTATGGCTACACCTTC. This sequence encodes CAWTHRRKYGYTF.

In DNA form, the CDR3 reads TGTGCCAGCAGCTTGTTGCGGGGGGGCCAGGAGACCCAGTACTTC. Protein sequence: CASSLLRGGQETQYF. The chain employs TRBV5-6 and TRBJ2-5, with 9 bases identical to TRBD2. Trimming cost V 1 base and J 5 bases; bases outside gene matches: 6. The CDR3 extends over 15 amino acids. Germline assignment: CDR1 SGHDT and CDR2 YYEEEE.

This clone came up once. V usage is TRBV18 and J usage is TRBJ1-2; weak D call: TRBD1 (5 bases). Germline assignment: CDR1 KGHSH and CDR2 LQKENI. CDR3 length equals 15 residues. The ends were cut back, 2 bases at V and 2 bases at J, with 12 bases in the middle. In nucleotides, the CDR3 is TGTGCCAGCTCACCAACCTTTCGACAGAACTATGGCTACACCTTC. It yields the protein CASSPTFRQNYGYTF.

This clone was observed a few times. The V call is TRBV14, the J call TRBJ2-1, with a weak D call TRBD2 (7 bases). The CDR3 totals 15 residues. V was clipped by 5 bases and J by 6 bases, with 17 bases between them. Germline V gene sequence: CDR1 SGHDN, CDR2 FVKESK. The chain's CDR3 is CASSYGGGVLNEQFF. In DNA, the CDR3 is TGTGCCAGCAGCTACGGCGGGGGCGTCCTCAATGAGCAGTTCTTC.

This chain links TRBV2 with TRBJ2-7; tentative D call: TRBD1 (6 bases). The V gene's germline CDR1 is SNHLY and CDR2 FYNNEI. V lost 4 bases, J lost 7 bases, and 14 bases lay in between. CDR3 length: 13 amino acids. The CDR3 bases are TGTGCCAGCAGTGCAGGGGCCAAAGGGGAGCAGTACTTC. Translation gives CASSAGAKGEQYF.

This clone was detected only once. The rearrangement uses TRBV30 and TRBJ2-7, with TRBD1 matching 9 bases. Per the germline V gene, CDR1 is GTSNPN and CDR2 is SVGIG (reference sequence). The V gene end was trimmed by 2 bases and the J gene end by 5 bases; junction bases not matched to a gene: 7. This CDR3 region has 14 residues. In nucleotides, the CDR3 is TGTGCCTGGAGTAGGGACAGGGTTTCCCACGAGCAGTACTTC. Encoded protein: CAWSRDRVSHEQYF.

The J gene is TRBJ2-7, the V gene TRBV7-6, with D perhaps TRBD2 (6 bases). This CDR3 is 13 amino acids long. The germline CDR1 and CDR2 sequences are SGHVS and FNYEAQ. With 5 bases removed from V and 2 bases from J, the gap between germline ends came to 10 bases. CDR3 in DNA: TGTGCCAGCAGCCAATCGGGGGCCTACGAGCAGTACTTC. The encoded protein is CASSQSGAYEQYF.